This TCR beta chain originates from a study of cytomegalovirus exposure and HLA in healthy donors. About the research overall: As an earlier analysis found, 150 million to 200 million T cells yielded about 120 million unique TCR beta sequences. Study-wide results and limits: It was assumed in the presence/absence analyses that sequencing depth was roughly uniform across donors. Reports state that TCR beta sequences accurately predicted most subjects' HLA-A and HLA-B alleles.

Donors counted as nominally healthy when sampled, yet unrecorded immune exposures were likely. CDR1 MDHEN and CDR2 SYDVKM come from the germline V gene. The CDR3 is made up of 13 amino acids. On this clone: The antigen is unknown.

PCR employed 60 Vbeta and 13 Jbeta primers. The table came from immunoSEQ multiplex PCR; TCRdb's copy has only in-frame clones and leaves some out. The sample has some 130,000 clones, 80% seen once. Sequenced: PBMCs. The chain is built from TRBV28 and TRBJ2-5; 10 nucleotides align to TRBD1. The last part of the DNA fits TRBJ2-7 better; the J call may be wrong. The sequence was obtained from a man younger than 45 in good health and CMV-seronegative. The CDR3 coding sequence is TGTGCCAGCAGTCCCGGACAGGGGGACGAGCAGTACTTC. Protein sequence: CASSPGQGDEQYF.